One sample yielded the 3 T cell receptor beta chains listed below, sequenced in a study of CD8+ T cells in alopecia areata listed by TCRdb under 2018. Library construction relied on the immunoSEQ multiplex PCR assay. For TCR sequencing, RNA was extracted from every sample and reverse transcribed into cDNA to serve as template. TCRdb carries this immuneACCESS record with in-frame sequences only. Its versions omit some clonotypes, under half of them owing to an unresolved V gene in the studies checked, with the rest unexplained. For this sample the table gives about 90,000 clones, of which about 40% were detected only once. Roughly 18% of the sample lies in the top ten. Sample time point, as interpreted from the label and publication: about 5 months on oral tofacitinib. Interpreted using the paper, the treatment or condition label stands for: oral pan-JAK inhibitor, 5-10 mg twice daily. This specimen consisted of CD8+ T cells sorted from blood, obtained at week 24, from a patient treated with tofacitinib. The source of these receptors is a human donor with alopecia areata.

This clone was observed a few times. The chain is built from TRBV7-8 and TRBJ2-6, with D unclear. The CDR3 is 15 residues long. Trimming stripped 2 bases from V and 1 base from J, with 6 bases between. Germline V gene sequence: CDR1 SGHVS, CDR2 FQNEAQ. CDR3 nucleotides: TGTGCCAGCAGCTTACAGAGATCTGGGGCCAACGTCCTGACTTTC. Translation gives CASSLQRSGANVLTF.

This chain connects TRBV28 to TRBJ2-7; D unclear. The CDR3 extends over 12 amino acids. The V gene's germline CDR1 is MDHEN and CDR2 SYDVKM. Trimming pared 6 bases from V and 6 bases from J, leaving 12 bases between. The CDR3 loop reads CASSPPDGEQYF. The CDR3 DNA follows: TGTGCCAGCAGCCCGCCGGACGGCGAGCAGTACTTC.

The rearrangement links TRBV29-1 to TRBJ2-2, with D possibly being TRBD1 or TRBD2 (5 bases each). The CDR3 totals 16 residues. Germline assignment: CDR1 SQVTM and CDR2 ANQGSEA. Trimming stripped 4 bases from V and 6 bases from J, with 21 bases between. CDR3 sequence (DNA): TGCAGCGTTGTCCCCGAATCCGGGGACCATTCCGGGGAGCTGTTTTTT. Translation: CSVVPESGDHSGELFF.